These 28 T cell receptor beta chains originate from one sample sequenced in a study of response to subunit inactivated influenza vaccine. MiXCR was run by TCRdb on the RT-PCR reads, yielding one entry per CDR3 protein. The repertoire holds more than 600,000 distinct CDR3 sequences, with approximately 17% as singletons. Source: PBMCs from blood, taken more than 4 days after vaccination. The receptors here all came from a man in his forties or fifties who received an inactivated influenza vaccine.

V usage is TRBV5-6 and J usage is TRBJ1-5; D is unclear. The CDR3 covers 12 residues. Deletions cut 4 bases from V and 4 bases from J, with 6 bases between. Germline CDR1 is SGHDT and CDR2 is YYEEEE. The CDR3 region has the DNA TGTGCCAGCAGCCACGATAATCAGCCCCAGCATTTT. It is translated as CASSHDNQPQHF.

The table lists this clonotype with a few counts. This chain uses TRBV25-1 with TRBJ1-6; no clear D. CDR1 MGHDK and CDR2 SYGVNS come from the germline V gene. V was trimmed by 1 base and J by 8 bases, leaving 12 bases between them. There are 15 residues in the CDR3. The CDR3 sequence is CASSEFGSVDSPLHF. CDR3 nucleotide sequence: TGTGCCAGCAGTGAATTTGGCAGCGTAGATTCACCCCTCCACTTT. The entire variable domain, with the rest obtained from reference TRBV25-1 and TRBJ1-6, is as follows: EADIYQTPRYLVIGTGKKITLECSQTMGHDKMYWYQQDPGMELHLIHYSYGVNSTEKGDLSSESTVSRIRTEHFPLTLESARPSHTSQYLCASSEFGSVDSPLHFGNGTRLTVT.

This clonotype was seen more than once but under ten times. The rearrangement joins TRBV24-1 to TRBJ2-5; 11 nucleotides align to TRBD1. Germline V gene lookup returns CDR1 KGHDR and CDR2 SFDVKD. V trimming: 1 base; J trimming: 1 base; junction bases outside the gene matches: 4. The CDR3 sequence is 17 residues long. CDR3 protein: CATSDLYGTGGQETQYF. Here the CDR3 DNA reads TGTGCCACCAGTGATTTATACGGGACAGGGGGCCAAGAGACCCAGTACTTC.

V and J are TRBV6-1 and TRBJ2-5; 9 bases are shared with TRBD1. The CDR3 is 13 residues long. Germline V CDR1 and CDR2: MNHNS, SASEGT. V shed 6 bases and J 2 bases; nucleotides not matched to a gene: 1. The CDR3 spells CASRGTGQETQYF. The CDR3 nucleotides are TGTGCCAGCAGGGGGACAGGGCAAGAGACCCAGTACTTC.

The V gene is TRBV30, the J gene TRBJ2-1; D perhaps matches TRBD2 (5 bases). The V and J ends lost 3 bases and 9 bases respectively, with 9 bases between them. Germline loops: CDR1 GTSNPN, CDR2 SVGIG (reference sequence). The CDR3 is 11 amino acids. In nucleotides, the CDR3 is TGTGCCTGGAGGGGCCGGGGTGAGCAGTTCTTC. As protein: CAWRGRGEQFF.

This clonotype was recorded a few times. Here the CDR3 DNA reads TGTGCCAGCAGGTTCATAGGACAGAACACCGGGGAGCTGTTTTTT. It translates to CASRFIGQNTGELFF. V is TRBV11-2 and J is TRBJ2-2; D possibly corresponds to TRBD1 (5 bases). V was shortened by 6 bases and J by 1 base, with 12 bases between the two germline ends. Germline V gives CDR1 SGHAT, CDR2 FQNNGV. This CDR3 has 15 amino acids. Filled out from reference TRBV11-2 and TRBJ2-2, the complete variable domain reads EAGVAQSPRYKIIEKRQSVAFWCNPISGHATLYWYQQILGQGPKLLIQFQNNGVVDDSQLPKDRFSAERLKGVDSTLKIQPAKLEDSAVYLCASRFIGQNTGELFFGEGSRLTVL.

The gene calls are TRBV29-1 and TRBJ2-7; a possible D gene is TRBD1 (6 bases). V lost 6 bases, J lost 3 bases, and 15 bases lay in between. The CDR3 has 13 residues. The germline V gene has CDR1 SQVTM and CDR2 ANQGSEA. CDR3 protein: CSVAQGQRYEQYF. The CDR3 DNA is TGCAGCGTGGCCCAGGGGCAACGCTACGAGCAGTACTTC.

The rearrangement joins TRBV4-2 to TRBJ2-1; 9 bases map to TRBD1. V was pared by 5 bases and J by 5 bases, with 13 bases of the junction left unmatched. Germline CDR1 LGHNA, CDR2 YNFKEQ. This CDR3 is 17 amino acids long. CDR3 in amino acids: CASSYSTGGGFHNEQFF. The CDR3 coding sequence is TGTGCCAGCAGCTACAGTACAGGGGGCGGGTTTCACAATGAGCAGTTCTTC.

This chain links TRBV25-1 with TRBJ1-1; D is possibly TRBD1 (6 bases). Germline V gives CDR1 MGHDK, CDR2 SYGVNS. This CDR3 has 15 amino acids. V was shortened by 1 base and J by 3 bases, with 12 bases between the two germline ends. CDR3 amino acids: CASSELGGRDTEAFF. Here the CDR3 DNA reads TGTGCCAGCAGTGAATTGGGGGGCCGGGACACTGAAGCTTTCTTT.

This clonotype was observed a handful of times. The V and J genes are TRBV11-2 and TRBJ2-3; D is unclear. This CDR3 is built from 15 residues. Trimming removed 5 bases from V and 6 bases from J, with 18 bases in between. Germline V gene lookup returns CDR1 SGHAT and CDR2 FQNNGV. The CDR3 protein is CASSPTIAADDTQYF. The CDR3 coding sequence is TGTGCCAGCAGCCCCACTATCGCTGCTGACGATACGCAGTATTTT.

In regard to this clonotype: Being one base from a much bigger clone, this may be a read error. The gene calls are TRBV6-1 and TRBJ2-1; TRBD2 agrees at 13 bases. The length of the CDR3 is 15 residues. V shed 5 bases, J shed 7 bases, and the junction held 5 bases outside the gene matches. In germline, CDR1 is MNHNS, CDR2 SASEGT. The CDR3 region has the DNA TGTGCCAGCAGTCCTTGGACTAGCGGGAGTAATGAGCAGTTCTTC. Its protein is CASSPWTSGSNEQFF.

The V and J genes are TRBV12-3 or TRBV12-4 and TRBJ1-4; 11 bases fit TRBD1. The CDR3 is 21 amino acids. V dropped 1 base and J dropped 0; count of bases not matched to a gene: 13. The CDR3 is CASSLGIYRDRGSATNEKLFF. For the CDR3, the DNA is TGTGCCAGCAGTTTAGGAATATACCGGGACAGGGGGTCGGCAACTAATGAAAAACTGTTTTTT.

The chain couples TRBV10-2 to TRBJ2-3; 11 bases are a match to TRBD2. Germline loops: CDR1 WSHSY, CDR2 SAAADI. V lost 6 bases, J lost 5 bases, and 10 bases stayed unmatched. The CDR3 covers 16 residues. CDR3 sequence reads: CASSLDSGRAVDTQYF. CDR3 bases: TGCGCCAGCAGCCTCGATAGCGGGAGGGCCGTAGATACGCAGTATTTT.

The gene calls are TRBV12-3 or TRBV12-4 and TRBJ2-1; D gene ambiguous. V was shortened by 8 bases and J by 11 bases, with 25 bases between the two germline ends. There are 15 residues in the CDR3. CDR3 nucleotides: TGTGCCAGCGCCGAACTTTCCCCACCAGCTGGGAAGCAGTTCTTC. Translating it yields CASAELSPPAGKQFF.

This clonotype was observed at least ten times. V and J are TRBV20-1 and TRBJ2-7, with 7 bases aligning to TRBD2. The V segment lost 6 bases and the J segment 6 bases; nucleotides outside the gene matches: 17. Germline CDR1 and CDR2: DFQATT and SNEGSKA (reference sequence). The CDR3 is made up of 15 amino acids. CDR3: CSAPPTSDLVGEQYF. CDR3 coding DNA: TGCAGTGCGCCTCCAACTAGCGACCTGGTTGGCGAGCAGTACTTC.

The rearrangement uses TRBV4-3 and TRBJ2-1; perhaps TRBD2 as D (6 bases). With 5 bases removed from V and 7 bases from J, the gap between germline ends came to 15 bases. This CDR3 comprises 14 residues. Per germline, CDR1 LGHNA and CDR2 YSLEER. CDR3 coding DNA: TGCGCCAGCAGCACAGAGGGCGGGGTGAATGAGCAGTTCTTC. This codes for CASSTEGGVNEQFF.

V and J are TRBV12-3 or TRBV12-4 and TRBJ1-2; unclear D gene. Trimming took 4 bases from V and 6 from J, leaving 15 bases between them. The CDR3 loop spans 14 amino acids. In DNA, the CDR3 is TGTGCCAGCAGTTCGATCCGGGCCTCGGATGGCTACACCTTC. Encoded protein: CASSSIRASDGYTF.

This clonotype was seen more than once but under ten times. V gene TRBV6-5 combines with J gene TRBJ2-3; possibly TRBD2 for D (5 bases). The CDR3 sequence is 14 residues long. V was clipped by 2 bases and J by 4 bases, with 10 bases between them. The germline V gene has CDR1 MNHEY and CDR2 SVGAGI. CDR3 region: CASSYLGVADTQYF. The CDR3 coding sequence is TGTGCCAGCAGTTACCTGGGAGTCGCAGATACGCAGTATTTT.

This clonotype was counted at least ten times. This chain joins TRBV20-1 and TRBJ1-5, with D possibly matching TRBD1 (6 bases). CDR1 DFQATT and CDR2 SNEGSKA come from the germline V gene (reference sequence). This CDR3 spans 13 amino acids. Trimming pared 6 bases from V and 0 bases from J, leaving 9 bases between. The CDR3 is CSANRDSNQPQHF. DNA for the CDR3: TGCAGTGCAAACAGGGATAGCAATCAGCCCCAGCATTTT.

The rearrangement joins TRBV20-1 to TRBJ2-1; 9 bases agree with TRBD2. Germline values: CDR1 DFQATT, CDR2 SNEGSKA (reference sequence). The V segment lost 5 bases and the J segment 3 bases; nucleotides outside the gene matches: 8. There are 15 residues in the CDR3. The CDR3 region is CSASPGTSIYNEQFF. CDR3 in DNA: TGCAGTGCTTCTCCCGGGACTAGCATCTACAATGAGCAGTTCTTC.

The chain couples TRBV28 to TRBJ1-2, with D maybe TRBD1 (6 bases). The CDR3 extends over 16 amino acids. Trimming stripped 2 bases from V and 0 bases from J, with 13 bases between. Germline CDR1 reads MDHEN; CDR2 reads SYDVKM. CDR3 sequence (DNA): TGTGCCAGCAGTTTAGGACAGCCGGGGGCTAACTATGGCTACACCTTC. This sequence encodes CASSLGQPGANYGYTF.

This clonotype has only a few counts. The rearrangement joins TRBV20-1 to TRBJ2-5; 7 bases align to TRBD1. CDR3 size: 15 residues. Germline V gives CDR1 DFQATT, CDR2 SNEGSKA (reference sequence). Trimming took 3 bases from V and 1 from J; bases not matched to a gene: 8. The CDR3 loop reads CSARFLGQPQETQYF. In DNA, the CDR3 is TGCAGTGCTAGGTTTCTGGGACAGCCCCAAGAGACCCAGTACTTC.

The chain links TRBV20-1 to TRBJ2-5; 7 bases match TRBD2. The CDR3 loop spans 14 amino acids. Germline CDR1 and CDR2: DFQATT and SNEGSKA (reference sequence). Germline trimming cut 6 bases from V and 1 base from J; bases unmatched to any gene: 8. In nucleotides, the CDR3 is TGCAGTGCCCCGTGGAGCGGGACCCAAGAGACCCAGTACTTC. Protein sequence: CSAPWSGTQETQYF.

This clonotype was observed a handful of times. This chain connects TRBV10-3 to TRBJ2-2; D not certain. The CDR3 loop spans 14 amino acids. CDR1 is ENHRY, CDR2 SYGVKD, per germline. V lost 8 bases and J 3 bases, leaving 13 bases between the germline ends. Here the CDR3 reads CAIPPQKYTGELFF. The CDR3 DNA follows: TGTGCCATCCCTCCCCAAAAATACACCGGGGAGCTGTTTTTT.

This clonotype occurred a few times. This chain links TRBV7-8 with TRBJ2-7, with 8 bases lining up with TRBD2. With V trimmed by 5 bases and J by 2 bases, 11 bases remained unmatched. CDR3 length: 16 residues. CDR1 and CDR2 from the germline V gene are SGHVS and FQNEAQ. CDR3 amino acids: CASSLLSVAGTYEQYF. The CDR3 bases are TGTGCCAGCAGCCTACTCTCGGTAGCGGGAACCTACGAGCAGTACTTC.

The chain recombines TRBV12-3 or TRBV12-4 with TRBJ1-2; D remains ambiguous. The CDR3 is 12 residues long. V was trimmed by 4 bases and J by 8 bases, leaving 11 bases between them. CDR3: CASSSYGVGYTF. CDR3 bases: TGTGCCAGCAGTTCCTATGGGGTGGGCTACACCTTC.

The chain carries TRBV12-3 or TRBV12-4 and TRBJ1-5, with TRBD1 matching over 9 bases. V lost 5 bases, J lost 2 bases, and 10 bases stayed unmatched. The CDR3 contains 17 residues. The CDR3 sequence: CASSPRDRVVRNQPQHF. The CDR3 DNA reads as TGTGCCAGCAGTCCCCGGGACAGGGTTGTACGCAATCAGCCCCAGCATTTT.

With regard to this clonotype: The DNA is omitted, as the CDR3 cannot be located on it reliably, and the CDR3 follows TCRdb's listing. The chain combines TRBV12-3 or TRBV12-4 with TRBJ2-2; the table's D call, TRBD1, was not checked against the DNA. With termini counted, the CDR3 has 14 amino acids. The CDR3 loop reads CASRGARTPGSCFF.